This T cell receptor (beta chain) derives from a study of T cell responses to AZD1222 COVID-19 vaccine. Libraries were prepared by immunoSEQ multiplex PCR; TCRdb keeps only in-frame clonotypes and omits some of them. The table records approximately 200,000 clones, approximately 89% of them present only once. General study results and limits: Across the whole spike, CD4 TCRs peaked at regions 160-218 and 743-854. Most donors were white British, females outnumbered males, and clonal diversity was possibly underestimated.

The CDR3 has 15 amino acids. V gave up 6 bases and J gave up 1 base; unmatched junction bases: 6. CDR1 is SNHLY, CDR2 FYNNEI, per germline. Comments on this clone: Its antigen is unknown.

The TCR originated in an adult who received the AZD1222 COVID-19 vaccine. The chain employs TRBV2 and TRBJ2-7; 10 bases line up with TRBD1. The specimen comprised peripheral blood, sampled 28 days after the second AZD1222 dose. The CDR3 protein is CASSLTGGLSYEQYF. CDR3 DNA sequence: TGTGCCAGCAGCCTGACAGGGGGCTTATCCTACGAGCAGTACTTC.